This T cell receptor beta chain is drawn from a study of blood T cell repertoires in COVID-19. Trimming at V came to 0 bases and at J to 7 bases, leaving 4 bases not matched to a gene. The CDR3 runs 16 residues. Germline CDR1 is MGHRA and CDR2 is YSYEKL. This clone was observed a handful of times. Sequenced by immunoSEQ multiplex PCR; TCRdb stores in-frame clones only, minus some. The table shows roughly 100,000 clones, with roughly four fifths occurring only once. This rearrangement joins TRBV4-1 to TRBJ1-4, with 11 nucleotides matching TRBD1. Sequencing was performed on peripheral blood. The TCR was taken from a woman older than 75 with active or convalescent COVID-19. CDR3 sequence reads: CASSQDPGTGGEKLFF. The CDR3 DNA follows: TGCGCCAGCAGCCAAGACCCCGGGACAGGGGGTGAAAAACTGTTTTTT.